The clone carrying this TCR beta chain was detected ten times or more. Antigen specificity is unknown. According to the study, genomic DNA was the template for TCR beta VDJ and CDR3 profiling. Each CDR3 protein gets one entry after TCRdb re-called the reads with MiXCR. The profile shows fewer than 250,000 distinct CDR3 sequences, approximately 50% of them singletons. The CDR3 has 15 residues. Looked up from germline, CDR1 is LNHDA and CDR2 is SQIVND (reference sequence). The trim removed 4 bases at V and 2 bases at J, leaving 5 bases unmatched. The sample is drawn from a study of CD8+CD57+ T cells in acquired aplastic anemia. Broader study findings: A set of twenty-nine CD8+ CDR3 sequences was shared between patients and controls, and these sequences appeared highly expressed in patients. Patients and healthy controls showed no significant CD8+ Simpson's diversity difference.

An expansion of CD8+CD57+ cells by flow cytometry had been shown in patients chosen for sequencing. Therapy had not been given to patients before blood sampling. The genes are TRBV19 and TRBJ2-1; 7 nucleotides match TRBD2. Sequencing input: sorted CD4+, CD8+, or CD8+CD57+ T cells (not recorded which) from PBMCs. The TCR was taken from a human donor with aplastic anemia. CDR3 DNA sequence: TGTGCCAGTAGTAGCGGGAGATCTACCTACAATGAGCAGTTCTTC. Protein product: CASSSGRSTYNEQFF.